Listed below are T cell receptor beta chains from one sample, sequenced in a study of human T cells and chemical hapten exposure. TCRdb reanalysed the RACE reads using MiXCR and keeps one entry per CDR3 protein. Of roughly 150,000 distinct CDR3 sequences in the sample, about 11% are singletons; the top ten hold about 1.3%. The source material was whole blood, sampled in connection with sensitization to the hapten diphenylcyclopropenone (DPC). Every receptor here comes from a woman between 45 and 60 years old with alopecia areata. Some clones in this sample may be carry-over from other donors' samples. Both conserved end residues are trimmed from each CDR3.

V gene: TRBV4-2
J gene: TRBJ1-2
CDR3 protein: ASSQDSGTGAYGYT

V gene: TRBV10-3
J gene: TRBJ1-5
CDR3 protein: AISDAGNQPQH

V gene: TRBV7-6
J gene: TRBJ2-7
CDR3 protein: ASSLAGQGTHEQY

V gene: TRBV10-1
J gene: TRBJ2-1
CDR3 protein: ASSCDSDRRYNEQF

V gene: TRBV5-1
J gene: TRBJ2-7
CDR3 protein: ASSLGAQGGYEQY

V gene: TRBV12-3/TRBV12-4
J gene: TRBJ2-1
CDR3 protein: ASSPGQGRLAGGNEQF

V gene: TRBV27
J gene: TRBJ2-7
CDR3 protein: ASSLRSGYEQY

V gene: TRBV29-1
J gene: TRBJ1-2
CDR3 protein: SVEAPPAGQTGYT

V gene: TRBV10-3
J gene: TRBJ2-5
CDR3 protein: AISALAGQETQY

V gene: TRBV2
J gene: TRBJ2-3
CDR3 protein: ASSEEGLAPDTQY

V gene: TRBV29-1
J gene: TRBJ2-7
CDR3 protein: SVGQVYEQY

V gene: TRBV4-3
J gene: TRBJ2-6
CDR3 protein: ASSQDLQLAGSGANVLT

V gene: TRBV2
J gene: TRBJ2-2
CDR3 protein: ASTQGGTGELF

V gene: TRBV5-1
J gene: TRBJ2-1
CDR3 protein: ASISSGSLNEQF

V gene: TRBV18
J gene: TRBJ2-2
CDR3 protein: ASSPLSRQSNTGELF

V gene: TRBV28
J gene: TRBJ2-5
CDR3 protein: ASTRGLGKQETQY

V gene: TRBV9
J gene: TRBJ1-1
CDR3 protein: ASSVSWTGNTEAF

V gene: TRBV23-1
J gene: TRBJ2-3
CDR3 protein: ASSQSRTGMGGSTDTQY

V gene: TRBV7-6
J gene: TRBJ2-7
CDR3 protein: ASSRTTGPYEQY

V gene: TRBV28
J gene: TRBJ2-1
CDR3 protein: ASSGRTSGSLDEQF

V gene: TRBV19
J gene: TRBJ2-7
CDR3 protein: ASSIEGVGEQY

V gene: TRBV12-3/TRBV12-4
J gene: TRBJ2-7
CDR3 protein: ASSVRGRHNEQY

V gene: TRBV30
J gene: TRBJ2-1
CDR3 protein: AGRDRGYNEQF

V gene: TRBV7-2
J gene: TRBJ2-7
CDR3 protein: ASSLEPGQGREQY

V gene: TRBV6-2/TRBV6-3
J gene: TRBJ1-5
CDR3 protein: ASSYRYLPQH

V gene: TRBV5-4
J gene: TRBJ2-7
CDR3 protein: ASSLMGYEQY

V gene: TRBV6-5
J gene: TRBJ1-2
CDR3 protein: ASSRGTPANYGYT

V gene: TRBV4-3
J gene: TRBJ2-3
CDR3 protein: ASSQDPAGGPRTDTQY

V gene: TRBV7-8
J gene: TRBJ2-7
CDR3 protein: ASSHGTTGGEQY

V gene: TRBV5-1
J gene: TRBJ1-1
CDR3 protein: ASSQGSMNTEAF

V gene: TRBV7-2
J gene: TRBJ2-3
CDR3 protein: ASSWVGSTDTQY

V gene: TRBV7-9
J gene: TRBJ2-4
CDR3 protein: ASSSSTGLKNIQY

V gene: TRBV5-1
J gene: TRBJ2-5
CDR3 protein: ASSLRVDVQETQY

V gene: TRBV21-1
J gene: TRBJ1-4
CDR3 protein: ASSPDGGPGEKLF

V gene: TRBV2
J gene: TRBJ2-5
CDR3 protein: ASRWGTTSKETQY

V gene: TRBV6-6
J gene: TRBJ2-1
CDR3 protein: ASRTEGQFYNEQF

V gene: TRBV20-1
J gene: TRBJ2-1
CDR3 protein: SARVSEDYNEQF

V gene: TRBV11-2
J gene: TRBJ2-1
CDR3 protein: ASSASLAGSYNEQF

V gene: TRBV27
J gene: TRBJ2-2
CDR3 protein: ASVGLAGSVTGELF

V gene: TRBV7-2
J gene: TRBJ1-5
CDR3 protein: ASSYDRSGQPQH

V gene: TRBV7-9
J gene: TRBJ2-1
CDR3 protein: ASPAPHGYSYNEQF

V gene: TRBV7-2
J gene: TRBJ1-1
CDR3 protein: ASSPSWDRVTEAF

V gene: TRBV19
J gene: TRBJ2-5
CDR3 protein: ASRPGTEETQY

V gene: TRBV18
J gene: TRBJ2-7
CDR3 protein: ASSPPVGLYEQY

V gene: TRBV29-1
J gene: TRBJ1-6
CDR3 protein: SVQEKTHSPLH

V gene: TRBV6-5
J gene: TRBJ2-7
CDR3 protein: ASSIFGQGHEQY

V gene: TRBV7-2
J gene: TRBJ2-7
CDR3 protein: ASSVSRTSGIYEQY

V gene: TRBV30
J gene: TRBJ2-3
CDR3 protein: AWSGPESNTQY

V gene: TRBV7-6
J gene: TRBJ2-2
CDR3 protein: ASSSGTVNTGELF

V gene: TRBV6-5
J gene: TRBJ1-1
CDR3 protein: ASSYVGTGKTDEAF